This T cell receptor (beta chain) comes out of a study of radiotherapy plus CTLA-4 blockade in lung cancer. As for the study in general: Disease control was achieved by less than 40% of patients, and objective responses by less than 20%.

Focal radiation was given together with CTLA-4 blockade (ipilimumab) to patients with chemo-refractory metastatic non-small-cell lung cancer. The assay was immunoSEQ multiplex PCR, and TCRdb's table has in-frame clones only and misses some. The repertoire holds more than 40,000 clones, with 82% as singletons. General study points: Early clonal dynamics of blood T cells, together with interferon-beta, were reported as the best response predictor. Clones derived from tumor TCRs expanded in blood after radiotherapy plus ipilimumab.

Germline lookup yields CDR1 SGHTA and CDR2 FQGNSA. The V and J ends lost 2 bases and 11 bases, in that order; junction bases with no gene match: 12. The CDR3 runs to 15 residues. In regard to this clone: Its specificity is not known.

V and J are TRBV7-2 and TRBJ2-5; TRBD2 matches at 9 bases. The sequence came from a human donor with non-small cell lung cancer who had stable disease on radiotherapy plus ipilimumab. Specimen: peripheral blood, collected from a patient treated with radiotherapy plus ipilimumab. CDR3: CASSLYGASGVEQYF. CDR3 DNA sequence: TGTGCCAGCAGCTTATACGGGGCTAGCGGGGTAGAGCAGTACTTC.